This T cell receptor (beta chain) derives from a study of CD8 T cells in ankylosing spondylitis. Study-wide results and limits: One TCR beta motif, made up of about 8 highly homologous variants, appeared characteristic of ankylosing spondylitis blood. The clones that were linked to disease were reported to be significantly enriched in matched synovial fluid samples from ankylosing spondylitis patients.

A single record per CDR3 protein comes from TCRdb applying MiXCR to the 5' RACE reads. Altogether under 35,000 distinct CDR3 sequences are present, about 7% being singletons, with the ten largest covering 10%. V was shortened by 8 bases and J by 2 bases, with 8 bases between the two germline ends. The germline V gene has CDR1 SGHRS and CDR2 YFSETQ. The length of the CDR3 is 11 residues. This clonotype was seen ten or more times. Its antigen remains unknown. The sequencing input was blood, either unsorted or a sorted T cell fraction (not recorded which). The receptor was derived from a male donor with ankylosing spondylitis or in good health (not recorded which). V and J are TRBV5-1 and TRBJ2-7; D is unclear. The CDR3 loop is CASSAAYEQYF. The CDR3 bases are TGCGCCAGTAGTGCAGCCTACGAGCAGTACTTC.